The next 27 T cell receptor beta chains were all read from a single sample in a study of blood T cell repertoires in COVID-19. Produced via immunoSEQ multiplex PCR; TCRdb's table is partial and in-frame only. Of some 150,000 clones in the sample, around 80% were seen once. The sequenced sample was peripheral blood. These receptor sequences come from a human donor in a cohort sampled during active COVID-19.

The V and J genes are TRBV2 and TRBJ1-1; 8 bases agree with TRBD1. Trimming at V came to 6 bases and at J to 4 bases, leaving 7 bases not matched to a gene. This CDR3 is built from 14 residues. The V gene's germline CDR1 is SNHLY and CDR2 FYNNEI. The CDR3: CASSRQGPGTEAFF. The CDR3 bases are TGTGCCAGCAGCCGACAGGGGCCAGGCACTGAAGCTTTCTTT.

The V call is TRBV11-1, the J call TRBJ1-1, with 8 bases identical to TRBD1. J lost 4 bases, V lost 1 base, and 5 bases had no gene match. CDR1 is SGHAT and CDR2 is FQDESV in the germline V gene (reference sequence). The CDR3 has 15 residues. CDR3 protein: CASSLVGTGFTEAFF. The DNA of the CDR3 is TGTGCCAGCAGCTTAGTAGGGACAGGTTTCACTGAAGCTTTCTTT.

The chain combines TRBV29-1 with TRBJ1-1, with D possibly being TRBD1 (6 bases). The CDR3 spans 14 residues. Germline V lookup: CDR1 SQVTM, CDR2 ANQGSEA. Trimming pared 4 bases from V and 0 bases from J, leaving 12 bases between. Here the CDR3 reads CSVVQGMMNTEAFF. In DNA form, the CDR3 reads TGCAGCGTTGTACAGGGAATGATGAACACTGAAGCTTTCTTT.

The rearrangement joins TRBV12-3 or TRBV12-4 to TRBJ2-7; 7 bases agree with TRBD2. This CDR3 spans 13 amino acids. The trim removed 8 bases at V and 6 bases at J, leaving 10 bases unmatched. The CDR3 bases are TGTGCCAGCGGACAAACCTTAGCGGGCGAGCAGTACTTC. This translates into CASGQTLAGEQYF.

The CDR3 nucleotides are TGTGCCAGCAGTTTCGGTCCCAATCAGCCCCAGCATTTT. Protein: CASSFGPNQPQHF. The chain couples TRBV12-3 or TRBV12-4 to TRBJ1-5; no reliable D call. V lost 3 bases to trimming and J lost 3 bases, with 6 bases between them. The CDR3 length is 13 residues.

This chain uses TRBV11-3 with TRBJ1-1; D perhaps matches TRBD1 (6 bases). The V gene lost 11 bases and the J gene lost 7 bases, with 17 bases spanning the gap. The germline CDR1 and CDR2 sequences are SGHNT and YENEEA. This CDR3 is 12 amino acids long. In nucleotides, the CDR3 is TGTGCCTCTCGGTCGGGACAACATGAAGCTTTCTTT. This gives the protein CASRSGQHEAFF. Full variable domain (remainder filled in from reference TRBV11-3 and TRBJ1-1): EAGVVQSPRYKIIEKKQPVAFWCNPISGHNTLYWYLQNLGQGPELLIRYENEEAVDDSQLPKDRFSAERLKGVDSTLKIQPAELGDSAVYLCASRSGQHEAFFGQGTRLTVV.

This chain links TRBV9 with TRBJ2-7, with TRBD1 as a possible D gene (6 bases). Deletions cut 0 bases from V and 0 bases from J, with 10 bases between. CDR1 is SGDLS and CDR2 is YYNGEE in the germline V gene. CDR3 size: 15 residues. This CDR3 is CASSVGQEPSYEQYF. The CDR3 DNA reads as TGTGCCAGCAGCGTAGGACAGGAACCCTCCTACGAGCAGTACTTC.

The chain uses TRBV19 and TRBJ1-2; D not resolved. Germline V gene data show CDR1 as LNHDA and CDR2 as SQIVND (reference sequence). The CDR3 sequence is 13 residues long. The V end lost 5 bases, the J end lost 1 base, and 8 bases lay between the germline ends. The DNA for the CDR3 is TGTGCCAGTAGTTTGGGAGTTAACTATGGCTACACCTTC. Translated: CASSLGVNYGYTF.

This chain connects TRBV28 to TRBJ2-2, with D unclear. This CDR3 comprises 13 residues. Trimming left V 2 bases short and J 2 bases short, with 3 bases between. Per germline, CDR1 MDHEN and CDR2 SYDVKM. CDR3 coding DNA: TGTGCCAGCAGTTTACAAAACACCGGGGAGCTGTTTTTT. It codes for CASSLQNTGELFF.

The chain employs TRBV11-3 and TRBJ2-5; D perhaps matches TRBD2 (5 bases). V lost 0 bases and J lost 1, with 9 bases in between. The germline V gene has CDR1 SGHNT and CDR2 YENEEA. This CDR3 is built from 15 residues. CDR3 sequence reads: CASSLDLAIQETQYF. The CDR3 nucleotides read TGTGCCAGCAGCTTAGATCTAGCCATCCAAGAGACCCAGTACTTC.

This clone was seen only a few times. The chain uses TRBV27 and TRBJ2-7; the match to TRBD1 covers 7 bases. The J segment lost 2 bases and the V segment lost 5 bases, leaving 3 bases of the junction unmatched. This CDR3 comprises 13 residues. Germline-derived CDR1 and CDR2 are MNHEY and SMNVEV (reference sequence). The CDR3 spells CASSMGQPYEQYF. The CDR3 DNA follows: TGTGCCAGCAGTATGGGACAGCCCTACGAGCAGTACTTC.

This clone was seen a single time. Distinct nucleotide sequences in the sample also encode this CDR3. The chain joins TRBV19 to TRBJ2-7; 9 nucleotides agree with TRBD2. The CDR3 extends over 13 amino acids. The germline gives CDR1 LNHDA, CDR2 SQIVND (reference sequence). V gave up 9 bases and J gave up 6 bases; unmatched junction bases: 9. CDR3 in amino acids: CASSSAGGGEQYF. The CDR3, as DNA: TGTGCCAGCTCGTCAGCGGGGGGAGGCGAGCAGTACTTC.

This rearrangement joins TRBV9 to TRBJ2-1, with 8 bases matching TRBD2. CDR3 length equals 16 residues. Trimming took 0 bases from V and 1 from J; bases not matched to a gene: 3. Germline lookup yields CDR1 SGDLS and CDR2 YYNGEE. CDR3 sequence: CASSVGGGGSYNEQFF. The CDR3 coding sequence is TGTGCCAGCAGCGTAGGAGGCGGGGGGTCCTACAATGAGCAGTTCTTC. Variable domain in full (rest from reference TRBV9 and TRBJ2-1): DSGVTQTPKHLITATGQRVTLRCSPRSGDLSVYWYQQSLDQGLQFLIQYYNGEERAKGNILERFSAQQFPDLHSELNLSSLELGDSALYFCASSVGGGGSYNEQFFGPGTRLTVL.

The genes are TRBV27 and TRBJ2-2, with D tentatively TRBD2 (5 bases). With 5 bases removed from V and 7 bases from J, the gap between germline ends came to 14 bases. CDR1 and CDR2 from the germline V gene are MNHEY and SMNVEV (reference sequence). The CDR3 totals 14 residues. The CDR3 sequence is CASSPPTSIGELFF. In nucleotides, the CDR3 is TGTGCCAGCAGTCCCCCAACTAGTATCGGGGAGCTGTTTTTT.

The chain carries TRBV18 and TRBJ1-2; 7 positions agree with TRBD1. Germline V gene data show CDR1 as KGHSH and CDR2 as LQKENI. Trimming at V came to 8 bases and at J to 2 bases, leaving 5 bases not matched to a gene. The CDR3 totals 13 residues. CDR3 bases: TGTGCCAGCCTGGGACAGCCCAACTATGGCTACACCTTC. It yields the protein CASLGQPNYGYTF.

This chain joins TRBV6-2 or TRBV6-3 and TRBJ1-3; no clear D. V lost 0 bases and J lost 0, with 12 bases in between. CDR3 size: 17 residues. The V gene's germline CDR1 is MNHEY and CDR2 SVGEGT. CDR3 amino acids: CASSYSTTELSGNTIYF. The CDR3 DNA sequence: TGTGCCAGCAGTTACTCGACAACAGAACTCTCTGGAAACACCATATATTTT.

The gene calls are TRBV6-2 or TRBV6-3 and TRBJ1-1, with TRBD1 identical over 8 bases. Germline-derived CDR1 and CDR2 are MNHEY and SVGEGT. The CDR3 length is 13 residues. V lost 3 bases, J lost 10 bases, and 7 bases stayed unmatched. The CDR3 nucleotides read TGTGCCAGCAGTTATGGGCAGGGGGCCAGAGCTTTCTTT. This codes for CASSYGQGARAFF.

V and J are TRBV5-4 and TRBJ1-4, with D uncertain. Looked up from germline, CDR1 is SGHNT and CDR2 is YYREEE (reference sequence). Deletions cut 2 bases from V and 3 bases from J, with 5 bases between. CDR3 size: 13 residues. The CDR3 sequence is CASSFASNEKLFF. The CDR3 nucleotides read TGTGCCAGCAGCTTCGCGTCTAATGAAAAACTGTTTTTT.

The rearrangement links TRBV24-1 to TRBJ2-1; 11 bases are shared with TRBD2. Germline CDR1 is KGHDR and CDR2 is SFDVKD. V shed 3 bases, J shed 1 base, and the junction held 13 bases outside the gene matches. The CDR3 sequence is 20 residues long. CDR3 DNA: TGTGCCACCAGTGATACCGGGACTAGCGGATCAACTGAGTCCTACAATGAGCAGTTCTTC. It translates to CATSDTGTSGSTESYNEQFF.

The chain links TRBV5-1 to TRBJ2-5; a weak D match, TRBD1 (6 bases). Deletions cut 2 bases from V and 2 bases from J, with 10 bases between. Germline V gene lookup returns CDR1 SGHRS and CDR2 YFSETQ. The CDR3 is 14 amino acids. Written as DNA, the CDR3 is TGCGCCAGCAGCTTAACAGGGAAACAAGAGACCCAGTACTTC. Encoded protein: CASSLTGKQETQYF.

The genes are TRBV5-5 and TRBJ1-2, with D possibly being TRBD1 (5 bases). The CDR3 totals 13 residues. V lost 4 bases to trimming and J lost 2 bases, with 9 bases between them. Germline V lookup: CDR1 SGHKS, CDR2 YYEKEE (reference sequence). For the CDR3, the DNA is TGTGCCAGCAGCCTGACAGAAAACTATGGCTACACCTTC. Translated, it gives CASSLTENYGYTF.

This chain connects TRBV18 to TRBJ2-5; tentatively, D is TRBD1 (5 bases). V was clipped by 6 bases and J by 5 bases, with 10 bases between them. The CDR3 totals 12 residues. Germline V CDR1 and CDR2: KGHSH, LQKENI. The CDR3 sequence is CASSAGRETQYF. The CDR3 bases are TGTGCCAGCTCGGCAGGGCGGGAGACCCAGTACTTC.

The V and J genes are TRBV3-1 (or the pseudogene TRBV3-2) and TRBJ1-1; D remains unclear. Trimming pared 3 bases from V and 6 bases from J, leaving 14 bases between. This CDR3 is built from 14 residues. The germline gives CDR1 LGHDT, CDR2 YNNKEL (reference sequence). CDR3 amino acids: CASSQGVPGAEAFF. The CDR3 nucleotides are TGTGCCAGCAGCCAGGGAGTACCGGGAGCTGAAGCTTTCTTT.

V is TRBV5-6 and J is TRBJ2-1; possible D gene TRBD1, 6 bases. The germline V and J ends were trimmed by 3 bases and 9 bases, with 13 bases remaining between them. Per germline, CDR1 SGHDT and CDR2 YYEEEE. CDR3 size: 13 residues. This chain's CDR3 is CASSSTGWGEQFF. CDR3 DNA sequence: TGTGCCAGCAGCTCCACAGGGTGGGGTGAGCAGTTCTTC.

The V gene is TRBV6-1, the J gene TRBJ1-4; no firm D call. This CDR3 spans 15 amino acids. Trimming removed 3 bases from V and 7 bases from J, with 15 bases in between. Germline CDR1 MNHNS, CDR2 SASEGT. The CDR3 nucleotides read TGTGCCAGCAGTGACGGGCCGGGAACAAGTGAAAAACTGTTTTTT. Amino acids: CASSDGPGTSEKLFF.

The chain uses TRBV4-1 and TRBJ1-1, with a weak D call TRBD1 (6 bases). The CDR3 is 16 amino acids. Germline CDR1 and CDR2: MGHRA and YSYEKL. Between the trimmed V and J ends, which lost 1 base and 2 bases, there was a span of 14 bases. The CDR3 is CASSQVGGGLNTEAFF. CDR3 coding DNA: TGCGCCAGCAGCCAAGTGGGAGGGGGACTCAACACTGAAGCTTTCTTT.

In this sample, this clone turned up a few times. The chain recombines TRBV30 with TRBJ1-4, with D possibly matching TRBD1 (5 bases). This CDR3 has 13 amino acids. Trimming took 4 bases from V and 6 from J, leaving 12 bases between them. Germline V lookup: CDR1 GTSNPN, CDR2 SVGIG (reference sequence). CDR3 nucleotides: TGTGCCTGGAACTGGGGCCCGGATGAAAAACTGTTTTTT. Its protein is CAWNWGPDEKLFF. Drawing the rest from reference TRBV30 and TRBJ1-4, the complete variable domain is SQTIHQWPATLVQPVGSPLSLECTVEGTSNPNLYWYRQAAGRGLQLLFYSVGIGQISSEVPQNLSASRPQDRQFILSSKKLLLSDSGFYLCAWNWGPDEKLFFGSGTQLSVL.